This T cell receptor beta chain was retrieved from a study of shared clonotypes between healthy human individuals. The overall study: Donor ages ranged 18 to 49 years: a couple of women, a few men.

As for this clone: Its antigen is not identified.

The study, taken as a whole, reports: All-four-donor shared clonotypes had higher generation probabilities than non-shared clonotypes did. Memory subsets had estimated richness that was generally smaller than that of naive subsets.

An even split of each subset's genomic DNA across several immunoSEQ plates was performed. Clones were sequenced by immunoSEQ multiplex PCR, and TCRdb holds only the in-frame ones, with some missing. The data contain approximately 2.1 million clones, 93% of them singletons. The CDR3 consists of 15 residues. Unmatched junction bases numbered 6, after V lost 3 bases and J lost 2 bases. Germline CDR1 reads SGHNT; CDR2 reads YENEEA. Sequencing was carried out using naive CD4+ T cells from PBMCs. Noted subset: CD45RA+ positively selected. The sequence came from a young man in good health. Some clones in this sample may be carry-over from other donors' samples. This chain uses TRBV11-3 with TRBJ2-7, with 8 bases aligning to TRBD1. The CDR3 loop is CASSLMTGAAYEQYF. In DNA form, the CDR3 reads TGTGCCAGCAGCTTGATGACAGGGGCGGCCTACGAGCAGTACTTC. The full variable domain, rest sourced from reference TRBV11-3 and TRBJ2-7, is EAGVVQSPRYKIIEKKQPVAFWCNPISGHNTLYWYLQNLGQGPELLIRYENEEAVDDSQLPKDRFSAERLKGVDSTLKIQPAELGDSAVYLCASSLMTGAAYEQYFGPGTRLTVT.